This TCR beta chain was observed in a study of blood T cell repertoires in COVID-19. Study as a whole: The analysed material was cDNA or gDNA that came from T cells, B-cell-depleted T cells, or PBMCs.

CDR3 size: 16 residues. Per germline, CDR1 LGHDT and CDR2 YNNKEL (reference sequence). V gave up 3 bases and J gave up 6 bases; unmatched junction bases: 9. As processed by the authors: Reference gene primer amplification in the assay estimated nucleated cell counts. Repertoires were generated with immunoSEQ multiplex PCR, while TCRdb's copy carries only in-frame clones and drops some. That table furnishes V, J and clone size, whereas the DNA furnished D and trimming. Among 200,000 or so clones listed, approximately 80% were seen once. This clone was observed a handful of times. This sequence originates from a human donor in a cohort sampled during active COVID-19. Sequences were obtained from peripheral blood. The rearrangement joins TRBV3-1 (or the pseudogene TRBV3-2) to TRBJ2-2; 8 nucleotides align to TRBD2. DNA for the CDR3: TGTGCCAGCAGCCAGACTTCCGGGGGGGTGGCCGGGGAGCTGTTTTTT. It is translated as CASSQTSGGVAGELFF.